The rows below give T cell receptor beta chains drawn from one sample of a study of cytomegalovirus exposure and HLA in healthy donors. Some clones are missing from TCRdb's copy, which holds only in-frame ones; the method was immunoSEQ multiplex PCR. This table has 65,000 or so clones, 92% appearing once. Source material: PBMCs. These receptors were collected from a woman aged 18-30 years in good health and CMV-seronegative. Both conserved end residues are part of each CDR3. Fields, in order: D gene, J gene, V gene, clone size, CDR3 DNA, CDR3 protein. A D gene is named only where the DNA matches it firmly. A clone size is listed for some rows: how often the clone was seen (once, few, many), or a class if it is expanded.

d_gene: TRBD1; j_gene: TRBJ1-2; v_gene: TRBV5-1; abundance: few; CDR3nt: TGCGCCAGCAGCCAAGCGGGACAGGGGGCGATTGGCTACACCTTC; CDR3aa: CASSQAGQGAIGYTF
d_gene: NA; j_gene: TRBJ2-7; v_gene: TRBV28; abundance: NA; CDR3nt: TGTGCCAGCAGTTTTTGGGTACAGCCCACCTTCAGTACTCAATTTTCCCCCTACGAGCAGTACTTC; CDR3aa: CASSFWVQPTFSTQFSPYEQYF
d_gene: TRBD1; j_gene: TRBJ2-2; v_gene: TRBV18; abundance: NA; CDR3nt: TGTGCCACCTACCCCCCAGGGGGCAGGACCGGGGAGCTGTTTTTT; CDR3aa: CATYPPGGRTGELFF
d_gene: TRBD1; j_gene: TRBJ2-1; v_gene: TRBV28; abundance: NA; CDR3nt: TGTGCCAGCAGTTTAGGTGGCAGGGGGCCCCATGAGCAGTTCTTC; CDR3aa: CASSLGGRGPHEQFF
d_gene: NA; j_gene: TRBJ1-1; v_gene: TRBV11-3; abundance: NA; CDR3nt: TGTGCCAGCAGCCCGACAGGGAACACTGAAGCTTTCTTT; CDR3aa: CASSPTGNTEAFF
d_gene: NA; j_gene: TRBJ2-3; v_gene: TRBV27; abundance: NA; CDR3nt: TGTGCCAGCAGACGACGGGGCACAGATACGCAGTATTTT; CDR3aa: CASRRRGTDTQYF
d_gene: TRBD2; j_gene: TRBJ2-2; v_gene: TRBV19; abundance: once; CDR3nt: TGTGCCAGTAGTAGCGGGAGGGATGCCGGGGAGCTGTTTTTT; CDR3aa: CASSSGRDAGELFF
d_gene: TRBD2; j_gene: TRBJ2-1; v_gene: TRBV11-1; abundance: NA; CDR3nt: TGTGCCAGCAGCTTAGCTAGCGGGAGCTATGAGCAGTTCTTC; CDR3aa: CASSLASGSYEQFF
d_gene: TRBD1; j_gene: TRBJ2-7; v_gene: TRBV18; abundance: NA; CDR3nt: TGTGCCAGCTCACAGGGACAGGGCGACGAGCAGTACTTC; CDR3aa: CASSQGQGDEQYF
d_gene: TRBD1; j_gene: TRBJ1-1; v_gene: TRBV6-1; abundance: NA; CDR3nt: TGTGCCAGCAGTCCTACAGGGGAGTGGACTGAAGCTTTCTTT; CDR3aa: CASSPTGEWTEAFF
d_gene: TRBD1; j_gene: TRBJ1-1; v_gene: TRBV13; abundance: NA; CDR3nt: TGTGCCAGCAGCGCCCCAGGGGGGACAGGCTACACTGAAGCTTTCTTT; CDR3aa: CASSAPGGTGYTEAFF
d_gene: NA; j_gene: TRBJ1-5; v_gene: TRBV15; abundance: NA; CDR3nt: TGTGCCACCAGCAGATGGGGCGTAGGGGTACAGCCCCAGCATTTT; CDR3aa: CATSRWGVGVQPQHF
d_gene: TRBD1; j_gene: TRBJ2-7; v_gene: TRBV18; abundance: NA; CDR3nt: TGTGCCAGCTCAGGGTTGGCAGGGGGCAACAACGAGCAGTACTTC; CDR3aa: CASSGLAGGNNEQYF
d_gene: NA; j_gene: TRBJ1-2; v_gene: TRBV6-5; abundance: NA; CDR3nt: TGTGCCAGCAGTTACGGAGCCCGAGAGGGCTACACCTTC; CDR3aa: CASSYGAREGYTF
d_gene: TRBD1; j_gene: TRBJ2-7; v_gene: TRBV5-4; abundance: NA; CDR3nt: TGTGCCAGCAGCCTAAGACAGGGGTCGGCCTACGAGCAGTACTTC; CDR3aa: CASSLRQGSAYEQYF
d_gene: TRBD2; j_gene: TRBJ2-3; v_gene: TRBV7-9; abundance: NA; CDR3nt: TGTGCCAGCGGTTCACGAGCGGGGGGACCGTCTGTCACAGATACGCAGTATTTT; CDR3aa: CASGSRAGGPSVTDTQYF
d_gene: NA; j_gene: TRBJ2-5; v_gene: TRBV5-6; abundance: once; CDR3nt: TGTGCCAGCAGCTTGAGAACAGGAGAGACCCAGTACTTC; CDR3aa: CASSLRTGETQYF
d_gene: NA; j_gene: TRBJ1-1; v_gene: TRBV5-1; abundance: NA; CDR3nt: TGCGCCAGCAGGGAGGGCACGAACACTGAAGCTTTCTTT; CDR3aa: CASREGTNTEAFF
d_gene: NA; j_gene: TRBJ2-3; v_gene: TRBV5-1; abundance: NA; CDR3nt: TGCGCCAGCAGCTTGACGGGAGCTTACACAGATACGCAGTATTTT; CDR3aa: CASSLTGAYTDTQYF
d_gene: TRBD2; j_gene: TRBJ2-1; v_gene: TRBV11-3; abundance: NA; CDR3nt: TGTGCCAGCAGCTTGAGGAGCGGCGGGGGGGCCGCTGAGCAGTTCTTC; CDR3aa: CASSLRSGGGAAEQFF
d_gene: NA; j_gene: TRBJ2-7; v_gene: TRBV29-1; abundance: NA; CDR3nt: TGCAGCGTCGGCCCATTCGCCGGCCCGGGTGGATACGAGCAGTACTTC; CDR3aa: CSVGPFAGPGGYEQYF
d_gene: TRBD1; j_gene: TRBJ1-1; v_gene: TRBV5-1; abundance: NA; CDR3nt: TGCGCCAGCAGCTTTAACCCCGGGACAGGGTCTGATGCTTTCTTT; CDR3aa: CASSFNPGTGSDAFF
d_gene: NA; j_gene: TRBJ1-5; v_gene: TRBV6-1; abundance: few; CDR3nt: TGTGCCAGCAGCGATGAAGGCAGCGGCTATGGGCCCCAGCATTTT; CDR3aa: CASSDEGSGYGPQHF
d_gene: NA; j_gene: TRBJ1-4; v_gene: TRBV30; abundance: NA; CDR3nt: TGTACCCAGACGGGTGAAAAACTGTTTTTT; CDR3aa: CTQTGEKLFF
d_gene: TRBD2; j_gene: TRBJ2-3; v_gene: TRBV28; abundance: few; CDR3nt: TGTGCCAGCAGACCAGGACTAGACGCGGAGGATACGCAGTATTTT; CDR3aa: CASRPGLDAEDTQYF
d_gene: NA; j_gene: TRBJ2-7; v_gene: TRBV11-2; abundance: NA; CDR3nt: TGTGCCAGCAGCTTAGGCGGCAACTCCTACGAGCAGTACTTC; CDR3aa: CASSLGGNSYEQYF
d_gene: NA; j_gene: TRBJ2-7; v_gene: TRBV2; abundance: NA; CDR3nt: TGTGCCAGCAGGGCGGGACCCTCCTACGAGCAGTACTTC; CDR3aa: CASRAGPSYEQYF
d_gene: TRBD2; j_gene: TRBJ2-5; v_gene: TRBV11-2; abundance: NA; CDR3nt: TGTGCCAGCAGCTTAGCGGGACTAGCGGGAGTTGGTCAAGAGACCCAGTACTTC; CDR3aa: CASSLAGLAGVGQETQYF
d_gene: NA; j_gene: TRBJ1-1; v_gene: TRBV6-5; abundance: once; CDR3nt: TGTGCCAGCATCCCCGAACAGGGAACTGAAGCTTTCTTT; CDR3aa: CASIPEQGTEAFF
d_gene: NA; j_gene: TRBJ1-5; v_gene: TRBV28; abundance: NA; CDR3nt: TGTGCCAGCGGAAGGGCTTGGAGGGCTCAGCATCAGCCCCAGCATTTT; CDR3aa: CASGRAWRAQHQPQHF
d_gene: NA; j_gene: TRBJ2-2; v_gene: TRBV7-2; abundance: NA; CDR3nt: TGTGCCAGCAGCCGCAGGGGTGGCACCGGGGAGCTGTTTTTT; CDR3aa: CASSRRGGTGELFF
d_gene: TRBD1; j_gene: TRBJ1-4; v_gene: TRBV6-5; abundance: NA; CDR3nt: TGTGCCAGCAGTCCGTCGGACAGGGACCGCGAAAAACTGTTTTTT; CDR3aa: CASSPSDRDREKLFF
d_gene: TRBD2; j_gene: TRBJ2-1; v_gene: TRBV2; abundance: NA; CDR3nt: TGTGCCAGCAAGGAGGGACTAGCGGGGGGGCCCCAGTTCTTC; CDR3aa: CASKEGLAGGPQFF
d_gene: NA; j_gene: TRBJ2-7; v_gene: TRBV21-1; abundance: NA; CDR3nt: TGTGCCAGCAGCACCCGACCCCAACGACTAGAGAATACCTACGAGCAGTACTTC; CDR3aa: CASSTRPQRLENTYEQYF
d_gene: NA; j_gene: TRBJ2-3; v_gene: TRBV4-2; abundance: NA; CDR3nt: TGTGCCAGCAGCGAGAGCACAGATACGCAGTATTTT; CDR3aa: CASSESTDTQYF
d_gene: NA; j_gene: TRBJ1-1; v_gene: TRBV27; abundance: NA; CDR3nt: TGTGCCAGCAGTTTTGGCGGGGGAAACACTGAAGCTTTCTTT; CDR3aa: CASSFGGGNTEAFF
d_gene: TRBD2; j_gene: TRBJ2-1; v_gene: TRBV5-5; abundance: NA; CDR3nt: TGTGCCAGCAGCTTGAGTGGTCCTAGCGGGAGGCCCGACAATGAGCAGTTCTTC; CDR3aa: CASSLSGPSGRPDNEQFF
d_gene: NA; j_gene: TRBJ2-4; v_gene: TRBV5-1; abundance: NA; CDR3nt: TGCGCCAGCAGCTTGGGGGCCCAGGGCAGGGGAAACATTCAGTACTTC; CDR3aa: CASSLGAQGRGNIQYF
d_gene: TRBD1; j_gene: TRBJ1-1; v_gene: TRBV4-2; abundance: once; CDR3nt: TGTGCCAGCAGCCAAGAATTAGGGGGCGGAACTGAAGCTTTCTTT; CDR3aa: CASSQELGGGTEAFF
d_gene: NA; j_gene: TRBJ1-2; v_gene: TRBV5-1; abundance: once; CDR3nt: TGCGCCAGCAGCCTCTTCGGGGAGAGGGACTATGGCTACACCTTC; CDR3aa: CASSLFGERDYGYTF
d_gene: TRBD2; j_gene: TRBJ2-7; v_gene: TRBV6-5; abundance: NA; CDR3nt: TGTGCCAGCAGTATTACCCCGGGGGGTGATTACGAGCAGTACTTC; CDR3aa: CASSITPGGDYEQYF
d_gene: NA; j_gene: TRBJ2-7; v_gene: TRBV21-1; abundance: once; CDR3nt: TGTGCCAGCAGCAGCGGCGTGGGAGGGCCTCAAGAGCAGTACTTC; CDR3aa: CASSSGVGGPQEQYF
d_gene: NA; j_gene: TRBJ1-1; v_gene: TRBV28; abundance: NA; CDR3nt: TGTGCCAGCAGCCACAGAGATAGGGCTTTCTTT; CDR3aa: CASSHRDRAFF
d_gene: NA; j_gene: TRBJ2-2; v_gene: TRBV6-5; abundance: NA; CDR3nt: TGTGCCAGCTCATATATCGGGACCGGGGAGCTGTTTTTT; CDR3aa: CASSYIGTGELFF
d_gene: NA; j_gene: TRBJ1-1; v_gene: TRBV5-4; abundance: NA; CDR3nt: TGTGCCAGCAGCCACCTCGGAGGGGACACTGAAGCTTTCTTT; CDR3aa: CASSHLGGDTEAFF